This T cell receptor (beta chain) was captured by sequencing in a study of T cells after yellow fever vaccination. In its sample, this clonotype was seen many times. The V end was cut by 5 bases, the J end by 12 bases, with 11 bases between. This CDR3 is built from 11 residues. TCRdb analysed the 5' RACE reads with MiXCR anew, one entry per CDR3 protein. The sample yields more than 25,000 distinct CDR3 sequences, 6% to 8% seen once. General study findings and limits: The secondary response peaked faster, at day 5 versus 15, but was weaker.

The chain links TRBV12-3 or TRBV12-4 to TRBJ2-1, with D perhaps matching TRBD1 (6 bases). This clonotype was obtained from a young man who received the YFV17D yellow fever vaccine. Sequenced material: PBMCs, either bulk or a sorted T-cell subset (CD4+, CD8+, memory, or dextramer-sorted; not recorded which), taken on the day of the yellow fever booster vaccination. The CDR3 DNA reads TGTGCCAGCAGTCAGGGGACCGGGCAGTTCTTC. It is translated as CASSQGTGQFF.